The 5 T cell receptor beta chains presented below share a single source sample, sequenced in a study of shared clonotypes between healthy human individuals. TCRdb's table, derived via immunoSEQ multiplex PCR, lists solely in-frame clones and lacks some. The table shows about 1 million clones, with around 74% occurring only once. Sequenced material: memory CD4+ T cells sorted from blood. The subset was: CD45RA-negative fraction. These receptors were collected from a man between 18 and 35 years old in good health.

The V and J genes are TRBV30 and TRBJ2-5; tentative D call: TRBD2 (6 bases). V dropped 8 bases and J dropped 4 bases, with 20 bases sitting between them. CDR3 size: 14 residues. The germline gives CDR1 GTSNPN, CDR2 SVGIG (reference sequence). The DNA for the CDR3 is TGTGCCCGGGGAGGAGGGTTTGATGGAGAGACCCAGTACTTC. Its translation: CARGGGFDGETQYF.

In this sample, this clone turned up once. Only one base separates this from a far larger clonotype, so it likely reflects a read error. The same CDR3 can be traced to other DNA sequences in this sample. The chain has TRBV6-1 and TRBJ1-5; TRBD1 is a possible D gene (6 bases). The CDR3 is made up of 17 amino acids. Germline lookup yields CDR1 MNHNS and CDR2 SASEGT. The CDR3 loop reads CATSGGQGRMSNQPQHF. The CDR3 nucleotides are TGTGCCACCAGTGGGGGGCAGGGGCGTATGAGCAATCAGCCCCAGCATTTT.

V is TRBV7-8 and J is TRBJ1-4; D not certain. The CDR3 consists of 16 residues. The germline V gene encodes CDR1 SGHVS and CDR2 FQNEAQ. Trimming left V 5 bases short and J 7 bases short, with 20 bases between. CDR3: CASSLLPPRVGEKLFF. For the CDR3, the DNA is TGTGCCAGCAGCCTACTCCCGCCCCGAGTGGGTGAAAAACTGTTTTTT.

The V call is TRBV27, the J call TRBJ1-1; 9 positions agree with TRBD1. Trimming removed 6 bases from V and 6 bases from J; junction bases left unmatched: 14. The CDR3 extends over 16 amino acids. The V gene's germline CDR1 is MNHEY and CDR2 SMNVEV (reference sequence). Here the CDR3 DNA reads TGTGCCAGCAGGCGTCCCGGGACAGGGAATTTCGCTGAAGCTTTCTTT. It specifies CASRRPGTGNFAEAFF.

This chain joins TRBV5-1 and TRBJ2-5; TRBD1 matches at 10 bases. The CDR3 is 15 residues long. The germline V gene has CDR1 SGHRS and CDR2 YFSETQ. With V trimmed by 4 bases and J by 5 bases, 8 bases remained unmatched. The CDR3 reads CASSPGTGVRETQYF. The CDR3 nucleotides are TGCGCCAGCAGCCCAGGGACAGGGGTTAGGGAGACCCAGTACTTC.